Following are 27 T cell receptor beta chains from one sample sequenced in a study of cytomegalovirus exposure and HLA in healthy donors. This PCR relied on a set of 60 Vbeta primers and 13 Jbeta primers. TCRdb keeps only in-frame clones here, not all; method: immunoSEQ multiplex PCR. In the table there are 150,000 to 200,000 clones, 75% to 80% of which are singletons. Sequencing input: PBMCs. The origin of the receptors is a woman aged 45-60 years in good health and CMV-seropositive.

V is TRBV11-2 and J is TRBJ1-2; TRBD1 matches at 9 bases. This CDR3 contains 13 residues. Germline CDR1 is SGHAT and CDR2 is FQNNGV. V lost 6 bases and J lost 7; bases outside the gene matches: 6. The CDR3 sequence is CASSRDRVGGYTF. The CDR3 DNA follows: TGTGCCAGCAGTCGGGACAGGGTGGGTGGCTACACCTTC.

The rearrangement uses TRBV2 and TRBJ2-5; TRBD2 matches 8 bases. The CDR3 is 15 residues long. Unmatched junction bases numbered 6, after V lost 4 bases and J lost 2 bases. Looked up from germline, CDR1 is SNHLY and CDR2 is FYNNEI. As DNA, the CDR3 is TGTGCCAGCAGTGCTCTTAGCGGGGAACAAGAGACCCAGTACTTC. Translation gives CASSALSGEQETQYF.

This clone was counted once. The chain combines TRBV19 with TRBJ1-1; D is ambiguous. CDR1 is LNHDA, CDR2 SQIVND, per germline (reference sequence). CDR3 length equals 9 residues. The CDR3 is CEFSTEAFF. The CDR3 DNA reads TGTGAGTTTAGCACTGAAGCTTTCTTT.

This clone has just a few counts. The chain combines TRBV18 with TRBJ1-1; 9 nucleotides match TRBD1. Per germline, CDR1 KGHSH and CDR2 LQKENI. V trimming: 3 bases; J trimming: 1 base; junction bases outside the gene matches: 3. This CDR3 has 15 amino acids. In DNA, the CDR3 is TGTGCCAGCTCACCGGAGACAGGGGGGAACACTGAAGCTTTCTTT. Translation gives CASSPETGGNTEAFF.

The chain has TRBV2 and TRBJ1-1, with D hard to call. The V end was cut by 4 bases, the J end by 1 base, with 7 bases between. Germline V gene sequence: CDR1 SNHLY, CDR2 FYNNEI. The CDR3 extends over 13 amino acids. The CDR3 loop reads CASSVLANTEAFF. The DNA of the CDR3 is TGTGCCAGCAGTGTCTTGGCGAACACTGAAGCTTTCTTT.

This sequence joins TRBV10-2 and TRBJ1-4; D perhaps matches TRBD1 (5 bases). This CDR3 is built from 16 residues. Germline-derived CDR1 and CDR2 are WSHSY and SAAADI. Trimming stripped 7 bases from V and 0 bases from J, with 15 bases between. CDR3 region: CASTPAGGATNEKLFF. In DNA, the CDR3 is TGCGCCAGCACCCCGGCGGGGGGGGCAACTAATGAAAAACTGTTTTTT.

The chain is built from TRBV7-6 and TRBJ1-1, with D perhaps matching TRBD1 (6 bases). Germline values: CDR1 SGHVS, CDR2 FNYEAQ. Between the trimmed V and J ends, which lost 5 bases and 0 bases, there was a span of 13 bases. CDR3 length equals 15 residues. CDR3 DNA sequence: TGTGCCAGCAGCGCAGTCAGGGGTGTGAACACTGAAGCTTTCTTT. Its translation is CASSAVRGVNTEAFF.

This clone has just a few counts. The chain has TRBV7-8 and TRBJ2-3, with D possibly matching TRBD2 (6 bases). V lost 10 bases to trimming and J lost 0 bases, with 14 bases between them. The germline V gene encodes CDR1 SGHVS and CDR2 FQNEAQ. This CDR3 region has 14 residues. This chain's CDR3 is CATAGLVSTDTQYF. CDR3 in DNA: TGTGCCACGGCGGGGTTAGTTAGCACAGATACGCAGTATTTT.

The J gene is TRBJ2-5, the V gene TRBV5-1, with D possibly being TRBD1 (6 bases). V lost 0 bases, J lost 0 bases, and 12 bases lay in between. CDR1 is SGHRS and CDR2 is YFSETQ in the germline V gene. The CDR3 runs to 16 residues. Here the CDR3 reads CASSLAGAPYQETQYF. The CDR3 DNA reads TGCGCCAGCAGCTTGGCAGGGGCTCCGTACCAAGAGACCCAGTACTTC.

The chain combines TRBV4-1 with TRBJ2-1; 7 nucleotides agree with TRBD1. Germline CDR1 is MGHRA and CDR2 is YSYEKL. The CDR3 extends over 16 amino acids. V dropped 1 base and J dropped 0; count of bases not matched to a gene: 3. CDR3 sequence: CASSQVAGGSYNEQFF. As DNA, the CDR3 is TGCGCCAGCAGCCAAGTCGCAGGGGGCTCCTACAATGAGCAGTTCTTC.

The chain uses TRBV6-6 and TRBJ1-2, with D unclear. Trimming pared 11 bases from V and 8 bases from J, leaving 12 bases between. The CDR3 spans 10 residues. Germline assignment: CDR1 MNHNY and CDR2 SVGAGI (reference sequence). The CDR3 region has the DNA TGTGCCGGAAGAGGAGCGGGCTACACCTTC. This translates into CAGRGAGYTF.

This clone came up a few times. The chain carries TRBV28 and TRBJ1-5; D perhaps matches TRBD1 (5 bases). V gave up 8 bases and J gave up 4 bases, with 18 bases separating them. This CDR3 is 15 amino acids long. From germline, CDR1 is MDHEN and CDR2 SYDVKM. The CDR3 nucleotides read TGTGCCAGCGGACCCCAGGGAATAGGGAATCAGCCCCAGCATTTT. Translated: CASGPQGIGNQPQHF.

CDR3 coding DNA: TGTGCCAGCAGCCTGGGGACACTACCGATTTACGAGCAGTACTTC. It is translated as CASSLGTLPIYEQYF. The V and J genes are TRBV5-8 and TRBJ2-7, with TRBD1 as a possible D gene (6 bases). The CDR3 is made up of 15 amino acids. Germline V gene sequence: CDR1 SGHTS, CDR2 YDEGEE. Trimming removed 4 bases at V and 4 bases at J, with 18 bases between.

The DNA for the CDR3 is TGTGCCAGCAGTGATTCAGGATACATCACTCTGAACACTGAAGCTTTCTTT. It translates to CASSDSGYITLNTEAFF. The gene calls are TRBV2 and TRBJ1-1; D uncertain. Germline V CDR1 and CDR2: SNHLY, FYNNEI. The CDR3 has 17 amino acids. Trimming took off 3 bases at V and 0 bases at J, with 17 bases between the two ends.

This clone was detected once. This chain joins TRBV2 and TRBJ1-2, with 9 bases that match TRBD1. The V gene end was trimmed by 3 bases and the J gene end by 3 bases; junction bases not matched to a gene: 2. The CDR3 is 14 amino acids. From germline, CDR1 is SNHLY and CDR2 FYNNEI. In DNA form, the CDR3 reads TGTGCCAGCAGTGAGGACAGGGGAGACTATGGCTACACCTTC. This sequence encodes CASSEDRGDYGYTF. The variable domain in full, with the rest retrieved from reference TRBV2 and TRBJ1-2, is EPEVTQTPSHQVTQMGQEVILRCVPISNHLYFYWYRQILGQKVEFLVSFYNNEISEKSEIFDDQFSVERPDGSNFTLKIRSTKLEDSAMYFCASSEDRGDYGYTFGSGTRLTVV.

This chain joins TRBV5-4 and TRBJ1-4, with D possibly being TRBD1 (5 bases). Between the trimmed V and J ends, which lost 0 bases and 1 base, there was a span of 7 bases. Germline V gene lookup returns CDR1 SGHNT and CDR2 YYREEE (reference sequence). The CDR3 runs to 15 residues. In DNA form, the CDR3 reads TGTGCCAGCAGCTTGGAAAGGGGAACTAATGAAAAACTGTTTTTT. Its translation is CASSLERGTNEKLFF.

The chain recombines TRBV4-1 with TRBJ2-7; TRBD1 aligns across 9 bases. Trimming removed 4 bases from V and 2 bases from J; junction bases left unmatched: 9. The length of the CDR3 is 16 residues. Germline CDR1 and CDR2: MGHRA and YSYEKL. The CDR3: CASSPTPGQGPYEQYF. The DNA for the CDR3 is TGCGCCAGCAGCCCGACACCGGGACAGGGACCCTACGAGCAGTACTTC.

This chain uses TRBV28 with TRBJ1-3; TRBD1 might be the D (6 bases). Germline V CDR1 and CDR2: MDHEN, SYDVKM. V lost 10 bases and J 0 bases, leaving 19 bases between the germline ends. The CDR3 is 16 residues long. In DNA, the CDR3 is TGTGCCATCACACGCACAGGGTTAGTCTCTGGAAACACCATATATTTT. Translation gives CAITRTGLVSGNTIYF. The variable domain in full, completed from reference TRBV28 and TRBJ1-3, reads DVKVTQSSRYLVKRTGEKVFLECVQDMDHENMFWYRQDPGLGLRLIYFSYDVKMKEKGDIPEGYSVSREKKERFSLILESASTNQTSMYLCAITRTGLVSGNTIYFGEGSWLTVV.

The chain employs TRBV16 and TRBJ1-1; no clear D. The CDR3 extends over 14 amino acids. The V end was cut by 0 bases, the J end by 3 bases, with 8 bases between. Germline V gene lookup returns CDR1 KGHSY and CDR2 FQNENV. The CDR3 DNA reads TGTGCCAGCAGCCAATCTGTACAGTACACTGAAGCTTTCTTT. Translated: CASSQSVQYTEAFF.

The chain carries TRBV19 and TRBJ2-5; TRBD1 is a possible D gene (5 bases). Per the germline V gene, CDR1 is LNHDA and CDR2 is SQIVND (reference sequence). The CDR3 covers 13 residues. V was cut by 3 bases and J by 5 bases, with 10 bases left in between. The chain's CDR3 is CASSIQGTETQYF. The CDR3 DNA reads as TGTGCCAGTAGTATCCAGGGAACGGAGACCCAGTACTTC.

The chain employs TRBV5-1 and TRBJ1-4, with a possible D match to TRBD1 (6 bases). Trimming shortened V by 1 base and J by 0 bases, and 10 bases separated the two germline ends. The CDR3 totals 16 residues. Germline V gene lookup returns CDR1 SGHRS and CDR2 YFSETQ. CDR3 bases: TGCGCCAGCAGCTTGACAGGGCTTGCAACTAATGAAAAACTGTTTTTT. Translating it yields CASSLTGLATNEKLFF.

This clone was counted between two and nine times. V and J are TRBV7-8 and TRBJ2-7; D may be TRBD1 (8 bases). Per germline, CDR1 SGHVS and CDR2 FQNEAQ. V lost 5 bases, J lost 5 bases, and 19 bases lay in between. The CDR3 is 15 amino acids. In nucleotides, the CDR3 is TGTGCCAGCAGCCACTACAGGGGGGGGAGGAACGAGCAGTACTTC. Translated, it gives CASSHYRGGRNEQYF.

The chain is built from TRBV28 and TRBJ2-7, with 15 bases identical to TRBD2. Per germline, CDR1 MDHEN and CDR2 SYDVKM. Trimming removed 4 bases from V and 2 bases from J; junction bases left unmatched: 9. CDR3 size: 18 residues. The CDR3: CASSSFGLAGGLTYEQYF. The CDR3 DNA is TGTGCCAGCAGTTCATTCGGACTAGCGGGGGGGTTGACCTACGAGCAGTACTTC.

This clone was detected once. The chain combines TRBV6-1 with TRBJ1-1, with a weak D call TRBD1 (5 bases). Germline assignment: CDR1 MNHNS and CDR2 SASEGT. The length of the CDR3 is 14 residues. The V gene lost 3 bases and the J gene lost 3 bases, with 11 bases spanning the gap. CDR3 nucleotide sequence: TGTGCCAGCAGTGACCTTTGGGGGGACACTGAAGCTTTCTTT. Translated, it gives CASSDLWGDTEAFF.

This clone was picked up a small number of times. This sequence joins TRBV19 and TRBJ1-3; no firm D call. This CDR3 is built from 15 residues. Trimming removed 6 bases at V and 0 bases at J, with 12 bases between. Germline V CDR1 and CDR2: LNHDA, SQIVND (reference sequence). CDR3: CASRRSLNSGNTIYF. The CDR3 coding sequence is TGTGCCAGTAGAAGGAGTCTTAACTCTGGAAACACCATATATTTT.

The chain carries TRBV6-5 and TRBJ1-1; 9 bases align to TRBD1. Germline values: CDR1 MNHEY, CDR2 SVGAGI. V lost 0 bases and J lost 6; bases outside the gene matches: 2. The CDR3 extends over 14 amino acids. The CDR3 bases are TGTGCCAGCAGTTACTCGGACAGGGGTCCTGAAGCTTTCTTT. Protein sequence: CASSYSDRGPEAFF.

This chain connects TRBV9 to TRBJ2-7; 7 nucleotides agree with TRBD1. Germline assignment: CDR1 SGDLS and CDR2 YYNGEE. The CDR3 covers 16 residues. Trimming removed 0 bases from V and 5 bases from J; junction bases left unmatched: 11. This chain's CDR3 is CASSVGPTQGVNEQYF. The CDR3, as DNA: TGTGCCAGCAGCGTAGGCCCAACGCAGGGGGTGAACGAGCAGTACTTC.